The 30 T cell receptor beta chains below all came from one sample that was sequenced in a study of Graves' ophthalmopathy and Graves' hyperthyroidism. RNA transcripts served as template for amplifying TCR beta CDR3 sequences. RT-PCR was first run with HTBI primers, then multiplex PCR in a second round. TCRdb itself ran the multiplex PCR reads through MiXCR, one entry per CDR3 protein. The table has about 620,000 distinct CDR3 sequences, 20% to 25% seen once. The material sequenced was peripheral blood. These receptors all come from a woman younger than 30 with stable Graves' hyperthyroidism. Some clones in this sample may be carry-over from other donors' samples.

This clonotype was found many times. The CDR3: CSAGTGEFETQYF. The CDR3 DNA reads TGCAGTGCTGGGACAGGGGAGTTCGAGACCCAGTACTTC. The chain links TRBV20-1 to TRBJ2-5; 10 nucleotides align to TRBD1. CDR3 size: 13 residues. V trimming: 5 bases; J trimming: 5 bases; junction bases outside the gene matches: 5. CDR1 DFQATT and CDR2 SNEGSKA come from the germline V gene (reference sequence).

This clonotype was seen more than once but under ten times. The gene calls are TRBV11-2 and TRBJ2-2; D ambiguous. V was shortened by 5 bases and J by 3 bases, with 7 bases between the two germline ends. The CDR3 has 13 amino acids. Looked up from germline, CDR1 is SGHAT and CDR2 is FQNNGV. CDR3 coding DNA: TGTGCCAGCAGCCCGATTTACACCGGGGAGCTGTTTTTT. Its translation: CASSPIYTGELFF.

CDR3 nucleotides: TGTGCCACCAGCAGAGATCTACAGGGCTACGAGCAGTACTTC. Its translation is CATSRDLQGYEQYF. V is TRBV15 and J is TRBJ2-7; possible D gene TRBD1, 6 bases. V was cut by 0 bases and J by 3 bases, with 9 bases left in between. This CDR3 has 14 amino acids. The germline CDR1 and CDR2 sequences are LNHNV and YYDKDF (reference sequence).

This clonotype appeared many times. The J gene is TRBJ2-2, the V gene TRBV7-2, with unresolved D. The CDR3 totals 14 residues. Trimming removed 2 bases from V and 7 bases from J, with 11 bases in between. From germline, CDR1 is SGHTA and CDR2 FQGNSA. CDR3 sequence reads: CASSLSTIGGELFF. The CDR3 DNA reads TGTGCCAGCAGCTTATCGACGATCGGCGGGGAGCTGTTTTTT.

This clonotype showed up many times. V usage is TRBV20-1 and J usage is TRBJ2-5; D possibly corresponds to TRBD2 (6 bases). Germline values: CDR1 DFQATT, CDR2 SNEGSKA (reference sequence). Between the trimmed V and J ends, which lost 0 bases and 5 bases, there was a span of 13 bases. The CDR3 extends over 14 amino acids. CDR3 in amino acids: CSARDPRAGETQYF. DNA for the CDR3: TGCAGTGCTAGAGATCCCAGGGCGGGGGAGACCCAGTACTTC.

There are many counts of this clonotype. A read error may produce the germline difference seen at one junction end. For the CDR3, the DNA is TGCAGTGCAGCCCGGGACAGTTTAGCCAAAAACATTAAGTACTTC. It is translated as CSAARDSLAKNIKYF. The chain is built from TRBV20-1 and TRBJ2-4; TRBD1 matches at 7 bases. Germline CDR1 is DFQATT and CDR2 is SNEGSKA (reference sequence). This CDR3 has 15 residues.

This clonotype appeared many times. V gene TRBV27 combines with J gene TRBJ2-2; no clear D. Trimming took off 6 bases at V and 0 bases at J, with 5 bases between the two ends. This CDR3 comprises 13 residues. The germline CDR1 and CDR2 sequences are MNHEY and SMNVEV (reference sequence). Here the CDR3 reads CASRRPNTGELFF. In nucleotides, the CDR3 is TGTGCCAGCAGGCGGCCGAACACCGGGGAGCTGTTTTTT.

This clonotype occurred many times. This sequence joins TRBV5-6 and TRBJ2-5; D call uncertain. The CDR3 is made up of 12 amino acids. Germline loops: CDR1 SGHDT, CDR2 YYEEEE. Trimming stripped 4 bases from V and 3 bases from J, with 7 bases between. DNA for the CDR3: TGTGCCAGCAGCGGACCTGAAGAGACCCAGTACTTC. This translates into CASSGPEETQYF.

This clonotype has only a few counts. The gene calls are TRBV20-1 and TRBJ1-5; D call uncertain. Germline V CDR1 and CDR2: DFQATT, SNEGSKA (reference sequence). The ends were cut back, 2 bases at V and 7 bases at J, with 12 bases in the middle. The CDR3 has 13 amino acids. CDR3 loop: CSARRREGQPQHF. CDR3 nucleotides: TGCAGTGCTAGAAGGCGGGAAGGGCAGCCCCAGCATTTT.

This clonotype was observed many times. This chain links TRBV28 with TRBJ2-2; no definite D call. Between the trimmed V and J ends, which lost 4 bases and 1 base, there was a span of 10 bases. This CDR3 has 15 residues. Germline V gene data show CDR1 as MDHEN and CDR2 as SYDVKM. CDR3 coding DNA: TGTGCCAGCAGTTATTTTGGGCAGAACACCGGGGAGCTGTTTTTT. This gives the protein CASSYFGQNTGELFF.

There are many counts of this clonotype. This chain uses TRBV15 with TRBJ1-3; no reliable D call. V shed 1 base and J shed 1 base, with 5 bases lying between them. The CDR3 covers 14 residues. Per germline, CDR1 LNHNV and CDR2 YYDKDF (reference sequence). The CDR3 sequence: CATSRVSSGNTIYF. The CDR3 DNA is TGTGCCACCAGCAGAGTGAGTTCTGGAAACACCATATATTTT.

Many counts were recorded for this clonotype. The CDR3 DNA follows: TGTGCCAGCAGTGCCGGGACAGATGGGGGCTACACCTTC. Protein: CASSAGTDGGYTF. The rearrangement links TRBV6-1 to TRBJ1-2, with 7 bases fitting TRBD1. The CDR3 is 13 amino acids. CDR1 is MNHNS and CDR2 is SASEGT in the germline V gene. The V gene end was trimmed by 4 bases and the J gene end by 8 bases; junction bases not matched to a gene: 7.

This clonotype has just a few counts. CDR3: CASSLWGSSVRETQYF. The CDR3 DNA reads as TGTGCCAGCAGTTTATGGGGAAGCAGCGTAAGAGAGACCCAGTACTTC. This chain uses TRBV12-3 or TRBV12-4 with TRBJ2-5; D is uncertain. This CDR3 comprises 16 residues. Trimming stripped 2 bases from V and 4 bases from J, with 17 bases between.

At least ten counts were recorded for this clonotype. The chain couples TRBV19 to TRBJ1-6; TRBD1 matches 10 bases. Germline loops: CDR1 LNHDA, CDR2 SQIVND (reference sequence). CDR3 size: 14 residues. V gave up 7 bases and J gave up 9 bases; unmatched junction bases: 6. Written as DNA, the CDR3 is TGTGCCAGTAAAAAAGGGGACAGGGGTTCACCCCTCCACTTT. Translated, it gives CASKKGDRGSPLHF. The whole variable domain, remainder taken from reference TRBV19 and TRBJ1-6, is DGGITQSPKYLFRKEGQNVTLSCEQNLNHDAMYWYRQDPGQGLRLIYYSQIVNDFQKGDIAEGYSVSREKKESFPLTVTSAQKNPTAFYLCASKKGDRGSPLHFGNGTRLTVT.

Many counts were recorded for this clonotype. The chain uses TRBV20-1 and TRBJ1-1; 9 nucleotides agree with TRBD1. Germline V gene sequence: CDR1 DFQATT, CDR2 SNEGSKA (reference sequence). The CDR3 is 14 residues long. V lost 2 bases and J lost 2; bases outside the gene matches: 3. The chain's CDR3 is CSARTGQGNTEAFF. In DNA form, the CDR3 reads TGCAGTGCTAGAACGGGACAGGGAAACACTGAAGCTTTCTTT.

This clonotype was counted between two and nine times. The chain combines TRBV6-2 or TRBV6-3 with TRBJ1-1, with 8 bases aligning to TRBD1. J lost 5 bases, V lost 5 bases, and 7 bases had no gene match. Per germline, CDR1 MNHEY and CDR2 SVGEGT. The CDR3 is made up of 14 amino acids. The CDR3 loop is CASSNGQGSTEAFF. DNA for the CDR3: TGTGCCAGCAGTAATGGACAGGGTAGTACTGAAGCTTTCTTT.

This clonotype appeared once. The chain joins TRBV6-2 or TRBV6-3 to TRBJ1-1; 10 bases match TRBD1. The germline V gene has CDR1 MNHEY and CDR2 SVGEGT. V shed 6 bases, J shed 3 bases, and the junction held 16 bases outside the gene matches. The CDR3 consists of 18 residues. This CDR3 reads CASRLRDRGSRGYTEAFF. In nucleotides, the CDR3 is TGTGCCAGCAGGCTCCGGGACAGGGGTTCTCGGGGGTACACTGAAGCTTTCTTT.

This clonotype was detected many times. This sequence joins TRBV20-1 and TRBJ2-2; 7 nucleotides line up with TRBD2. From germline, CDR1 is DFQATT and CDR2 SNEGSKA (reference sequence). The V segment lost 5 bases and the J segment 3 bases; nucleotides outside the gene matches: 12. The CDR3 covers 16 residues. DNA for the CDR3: TGCAGTGCTCCAAAAGTCGGTCTAGCGGACACCGGGGAGCTGTTTTTT. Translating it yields CSAPKVGLADTGELFF.

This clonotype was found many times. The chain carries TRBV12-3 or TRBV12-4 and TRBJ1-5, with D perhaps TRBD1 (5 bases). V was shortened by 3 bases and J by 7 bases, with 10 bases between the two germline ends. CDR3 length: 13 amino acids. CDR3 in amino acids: CASSFQGDQPQHF. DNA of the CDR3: TGTGCCAGCAGTTTCCAGGGTGACCAGCCCCAGCATTTT.

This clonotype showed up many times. The CDR3 DNA sequence: TGTGCCAGCACCCGGACGAGGCTTGGCTACACCTTC. Translation gives CASTRTRLGYTF. This sequence joins TRBV28 and TRBJ1-2; D gene uncertain. The CDR3 is made up of 12 amino acids. Trimming removed 7 bases from V and 7 bases from J, with 13 bases in between. Germline V gene lookup returns CDR1 MDHEN and CDR2 SYDVKM.

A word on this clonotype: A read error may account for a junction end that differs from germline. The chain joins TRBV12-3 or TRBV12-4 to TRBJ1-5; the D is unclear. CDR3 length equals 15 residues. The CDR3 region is CASSLWQGAYQPQHF. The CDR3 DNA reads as TGTGCCAGCAGTTTATGGCAAGGAGCATATCAGCCTCAGCATTTT.

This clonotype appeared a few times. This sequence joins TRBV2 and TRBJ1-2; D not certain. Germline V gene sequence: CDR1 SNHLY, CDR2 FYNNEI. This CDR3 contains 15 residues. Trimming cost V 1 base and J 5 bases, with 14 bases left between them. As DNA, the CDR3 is TGTGCCAGCAGTGAAGTGTCAGTTCCGTTTTATGGCTACACCTTC. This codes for CASSEVSVPFYGYTF.

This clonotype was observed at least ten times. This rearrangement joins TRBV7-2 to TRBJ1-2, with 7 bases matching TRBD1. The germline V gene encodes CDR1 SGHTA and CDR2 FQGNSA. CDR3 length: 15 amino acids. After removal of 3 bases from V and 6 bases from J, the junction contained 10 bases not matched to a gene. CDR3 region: CASSLGDRDSNGYTF. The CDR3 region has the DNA TGTGCCAGCAGCTTGGGAGACAGGGATTCCAATGGCTACACCTTC.

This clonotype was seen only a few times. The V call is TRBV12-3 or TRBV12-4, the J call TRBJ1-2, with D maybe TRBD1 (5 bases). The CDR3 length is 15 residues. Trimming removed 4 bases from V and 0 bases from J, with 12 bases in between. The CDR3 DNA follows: TGTGCCAGCAGTTCCCCCCCGACAGCTAACTATGGCTACACCTTC. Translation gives CASSSPPTANYGYTF.

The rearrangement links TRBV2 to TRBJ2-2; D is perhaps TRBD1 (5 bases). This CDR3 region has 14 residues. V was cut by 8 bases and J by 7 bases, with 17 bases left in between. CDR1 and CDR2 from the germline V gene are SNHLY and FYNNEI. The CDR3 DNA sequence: TGTGCCAGCCAGGCCCAGGGTGGTGGCGGGGAGCTGTTTTTT. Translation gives CASQAQGGGGELFF.

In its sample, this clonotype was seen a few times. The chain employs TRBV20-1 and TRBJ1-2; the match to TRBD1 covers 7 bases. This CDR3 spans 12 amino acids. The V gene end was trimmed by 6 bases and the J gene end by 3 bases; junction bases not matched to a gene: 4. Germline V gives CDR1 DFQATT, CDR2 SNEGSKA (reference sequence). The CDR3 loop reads CSARDRDYGYTF. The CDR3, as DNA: TGCAGTGCCCGAGACAGGGACTATGGCTACACCTTC.

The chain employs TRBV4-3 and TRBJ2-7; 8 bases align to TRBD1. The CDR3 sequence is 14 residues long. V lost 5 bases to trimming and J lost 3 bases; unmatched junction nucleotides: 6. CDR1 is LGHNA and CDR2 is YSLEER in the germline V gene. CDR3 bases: TGCGCCAGCAGCGGGAAGACAGGGGACTACGAGCAGTACTTC. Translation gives CASSGKTGDYEQYF.

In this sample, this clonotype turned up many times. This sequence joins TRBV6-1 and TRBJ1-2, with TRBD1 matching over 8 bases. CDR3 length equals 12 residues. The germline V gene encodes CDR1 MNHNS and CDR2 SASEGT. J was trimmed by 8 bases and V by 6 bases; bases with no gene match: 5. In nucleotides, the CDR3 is TGTGCCAGCAGAACAGGGGGTCAGGGCTACACCTTC. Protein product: CASRTGGQGYTF.

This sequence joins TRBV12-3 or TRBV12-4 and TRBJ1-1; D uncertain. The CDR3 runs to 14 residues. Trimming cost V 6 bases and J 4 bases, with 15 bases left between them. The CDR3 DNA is TGTGCCAGCAGCCAAGTCGAGGGCTCCACTGAAGCTTTCTTT. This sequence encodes CASSQVEGSTEAFF.

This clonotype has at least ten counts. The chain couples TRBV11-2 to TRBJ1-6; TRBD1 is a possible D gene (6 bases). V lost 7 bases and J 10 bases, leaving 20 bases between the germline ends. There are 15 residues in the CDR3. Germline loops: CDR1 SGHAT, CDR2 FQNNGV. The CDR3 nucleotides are TGTGCCAGCACCCCCATGGAGGGGGTGGGATCACCCCTCCACTTT. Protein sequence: CASTPMEGVGSPLHF.